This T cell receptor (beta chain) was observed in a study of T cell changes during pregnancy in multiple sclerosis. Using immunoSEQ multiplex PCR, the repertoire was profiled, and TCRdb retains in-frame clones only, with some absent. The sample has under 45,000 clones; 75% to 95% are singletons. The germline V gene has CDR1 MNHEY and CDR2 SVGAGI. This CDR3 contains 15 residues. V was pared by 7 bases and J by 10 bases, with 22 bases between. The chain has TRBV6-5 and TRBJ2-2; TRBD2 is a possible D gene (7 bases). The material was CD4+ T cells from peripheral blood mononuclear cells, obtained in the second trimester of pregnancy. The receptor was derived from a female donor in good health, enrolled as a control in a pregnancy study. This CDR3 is CASTTQGRGGVELFF. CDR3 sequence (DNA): TGTGCCAGCACCACCCAAGGGAGGGGGGGTGTGGAGCTGTTTTTT.